Listed here are 13 T cell receptor beta chains from one sample, sequenced in a study of T cells after yellow fever vaccination. TCRdb re-analysed the 5' RACE reads in MiXCR, keeping a single row per CDR3 protein. This sample has 150,000 to 200,000 distinct CDR3 sequences, with 11% found just once. Here the sequenced sample was CD8+ T cells sorted from PBMCs, taken 15 days after the yellow fever booster vaccination. The receptor set was obtained from a man younger than 35 who received the YFV17D yellow fever vaccine.

The chain carries TRBV3-1 and TRBJ2-2; TRBD2 aligns across 14 bases. This CDR3 has 20 amino acids. Germline-derived CDR1 and CDR2 are LGHDT and YNNKEL (reference sequence). The J segment lost 6 bases and the V segment lost 2 bases, leaving 14 bases of the junction unmatched. The CDR3 DNA sequence: TGTGCCAGCAGCCAAATTACCGGGACTAGCGGGGGCCCTACCGCCGGGGAGCTGTTTTTT. It yields the protein CASSQITGTSGGPTAGELFF.

This chain joins TRBV7-2 and TRBJ1-5; no firm D call. This CDR3 region has 16 residues. Trimming cost V 1 base and J 2 bases, with 12 bases left between them. Germline V gives CDR1 SGHTA, CDR2 FQGNSA. CDR3 nucleotides: TGTGCCAGCAGCTTAGTACCGGGGTGGGGCAATCAGCCCCAGCATTTT. Translated, it gives CASSLVPGWGNQPQHF.

This clonotype appeared a few times. V and J are TRBV20-1 and TRBJ1-5; D is undetermined. V was shortened by 5 bases and J by 3 bases, with 23 bases between the two germline ends. Germline V gene data show CDR1 as DFQATT and CDR2 as SNEGSKA (reference sequence). CDR3 length: 17 amino acids. The CDR3 region has the DNA TGCAGTGCTTCCGAAAAGACAACCCGGAGGGACAATCAGCCCCAGCATTTT. It specifies CSASEKTTRRDNQPQHF.

This clonotype appeared a few times. This chain connects TRBV11-2 to TRBJ2-5; D possibly corresponds to TRBD2 (5 bases). The CDR3 is 11 residues long. The V end lost 5 bases, the J end lost 4 bases, and 5 bases lay between the germline ends. Germline lookup yields CDR1 SGHAT and CDR2 FQNNGV. The CDR3 DNA sequence: TGTGCCAGCAGCACTAGAGAGACCCAGTACTTC. Translating gives CASSTRETQYF.

This clonotype was seen at least ten times. This chain connects TRBV7-9 to TRBJ1-4; no firm D call. Looked up from germline, CDR1 is SEHNR and CDR2 is FQNEAQ (reference sequence). V lost 3 bases and J 5 bases, leaving 10 bases between the germline ends. The CDR3 has 14 residues. Written as DNA, the CDR3 is TGTGCCAGCAGCTTCCGTCTCTCGAATGAAAAACTGTTTTTT. It encodes CASSFRLSNEKLFF.

At least ten counts were recorded for this clonotype. This chain joins TRBV12-3 or TRBV12-4 and TRBJ2-1; D is possibly TRBD1 or TRBD2 (5 bases each). V was pared by 7 bases and J by 5 bases, with 21 bases between. The CDR3 is 16 residues long. CDR3 sequence (DNA): TGTGCCAGCAACTACTTTGGGGTCGGGACCAACAATGAGCAGTTCTTC. Protein sequence: CASNYFGVGTNNEQFF.

V and J are TRBV10-3 and TRBJ2-2; 7 bases match TRBD1. The CDR3 is 19 residues long. V shed 6 bases, J shed 1 base, and the junction held 17 bases outside the gene matches. In germline, CDR1 is ENHRY, CDR2 SYGVKD. The CDR3 is CAIRRSEPGNRGNTGELFF. In DNA form, the CDR3 reads TGTGCCATCAGAAGATCCGAACCGGGAAACAGGGGGAACACCGGGGAGCTGTTTTTT.

This clonotype was observed a handful of times. The chain uses TRBV15 and TRBJ1-4, with 11 nucleotides matching TRBD1. Losses at the gene ends were 5 bases for V and 8 bases for J; bases not matched to a gene: 7. CDR1 is LNHNV and CDR2 is YYDKDF in the germline V gene (reference sequence). The CDR3 spans 15 residues. CDR3 DNA sequence: TGTGCCACCAGCGCCGGGACAGGGGGAAGGGAAAAACTGTTTTTT. This sequence encodes CATSAGTGGREKLFF.

This sequence joins TRBV12-3 or TRBV12-4 and TRBJ2-3, with a tentative D call TRBD2 (6 bases). There are 15 residues in the CDR3. V was trimmed by 3 bases and J by 0 bases, leaving 10 bases between them. The CDR3 loop is CASSFGGESTDTQYF. CDR3 nucleotide sequence: TGTGCCAGCAGTTTCGGCGGGGAGAGCACAGATACGCAGTATTTT.

This clonotype has just a few counts. This chain's CDR3 is CASSERRGGPSNQPQHF. As DNA, the CDR3 is TGTGCCAGCAGTGAAAGGAGGGGAGGTCCCAGCAATCAGCCCCAGCATTTT. The chain combines TRBV6-1 with TRBJ1-5, with a possible D match to TRBD1 (5 bases). The CDR3 contains 17 residues. Between the trimmed V and J ends, which lost 2 bases and 1 base, there was a span of 15 bases. Germline-derived CDR1 and CDR2 are MNHNS and SASEGT.

In its sample, this clonotype was seen many times. The gene calls are TRBV11-2 and TRBJ2-6; D remains unclear. The CDR3 totals 12 residues. Germline values: CDR1 SGHAT, CDR2 FQNNGV. Trimming left V 0 bases short and J 8 bases short, with 2 bases between. The CDR3 loop is CASSLDSNVLTF. The CDR3 DNA sequence: TGTGCCAGCAGCTTAGATTCCAACGTCCTGACTTTC.

Ten or more counts support this clonotype. V gene TRBV20-1 combines with J gene TRBJ1-4; D ambiguous. Germline loops: CDR1 DFQATT, CDR2 SNEGSKA (reference sequence). This CDR3 contains 14 residues. The V end lost 3 bases, the J end lost 0 bases, and 8 bases lay between the germline ends. CDR3 nucleotides: TGCAGTGCTAGGGGCAGTGCAACTAATGAAAAACTGTTTTTT. This codes for CSARGSATNEKLFF.

This chain uses TRBV7-2 with TRBJ2-3, with D possibly being TRBD1 (6 bases). V was cut by 2 bases and J by 6 bases, with 6 bases left in between. Germline loops: CDR1 SGHTA, CDR2 FQGNSA. The CDR3 has 12 residues. CDR3 sequence: CASSLTGDTQYF. DNA of the CDR3: TGTGCCAGCAGCTTAACAGGGGATACGCAGTATTTT.